A selection of T cell receptor beta chains follows, all from one sample in a study of identical twins. TCRdb re-analysed the 5' RACE reads in MiXCR, keeping a single row per CDR3 protein. The sample contains some 790,000 distinct CDR3 sequences, 15% to 20% of which appear only once. Another study also made use of these data, one on T cells expressing NK-cell markers.

The specimen sequenced was PBMCs. The receptors were sampled from a young woman in good health. The CDR3 runs from the conserved cysteine through the conserved F or W. D genes are given only for firm matches. Some rows have no size entry. The others give once, few or many, or a class for an expanded clone.

j_gene,abundance,d_gene,len,v_gene,CDR3aa,CDR3nt
TRBJ2-7,few,NA,15,TRBV27,CASSFYSRSSYEQYF,TGTGCCAGCAGTTTTTACTCCCGGAGCTCCTACGAGCAGTACTTC
TRBJ2-6,few,TRBD1,15,TRBV29-1,CSVRQGARGANVLTF,TGCAGCGTTAGACAGGGGGCGCGAGGGGCCAACGTCCTGACTTTC
TRBJ2-3,NA,TRBD2,18,TRBV11-1,CASSLHNGAGEYTDTQYF,TGTGCCAGCAGCTTACATAACGGCGCGGGGGAGTACACAGATACGCAGTATTTT
TRBJ1-1,NA,NA,14,TRBV11-3,CASSVGFLGAEAFF,TGTGCCAGCAGCGTCGGGTTCCTAGGCGCTGAAGCTTTCTTT
TRBJ1-6,few,TRBD1,15,TRBV12-3/TRBV12-4,CASTTGGHYNSPLHF,TGTGCCAGCACTACAGGGGGCCATTATAATTCACCCCTCCACTTT
TRBJ1-1,NA,NA,14,TRBV5-1,CASSSNRVGTEAFF,TGCGCCAGCAGCTCAAACAGGGTAGGCACTGAAGCTTTCTTT
TRBJ1-4,NA,TRBD1,13,TRBV10-2,CATRDSSNEKLFF,TGCGCCACCCGGGACAGCAGTAATGAAAAACTGTTTTTT
TRBJ2-5,NA,TRBD2,14,TRBV7-9,CASSNSGAQGTQYF,TGTGCCAGCAGCAACAGCGGGGCTCAGGGGACCCAGTACTTC
TRBJ2-3,NA,NA,14,TRBV7-2,CASSLEPDRDTQYF,TGTGCCAGCAGCTTAGAGCCGGATCGGGATACGCAGTATTTT
TRBJ2-2,NA,NA,12,TRBV20-1,CSALQNTEELFF,TGCAGTGCGCTGCAGAACACCGAGGAGCTGTTTTTT
TRBJ1-5,few,TRBD1,14,TRBV6-1,CASSGDRGNQPQHF,TGTGCCAGCAGTGGGGACAGGGGCAATCAGCCCCAGCATTTT
TRBJ2-7,NA,NA,14,TRBV20-1,CSASAWTTGGEQYF,TGCAGTGCTAGTGCTTGGACTACCGGGGGCGAGCAGTACTTC
TRBJ2-5,few,TRBD1,15,TRBV5-1,CASSLAGTVEETQYF,TGCGCCAGCAGCTTGGCCGGGACAGTTGAAGAGACCCAGTACTTC
TRBJ1-2,NA,NA,12,TRBV20-1,CSAPEGIHGYTF,TGCAGTGCCCCGGAAGGGATACATGGCTACACCTTC
TRBJ2-1,few,NA,16,TRBV5-1,CASSLSGDQGYNEQFF,TGCGCCAGCAGCTTGTCCGGGGACCAAGGGTACAATGAGCAGTTCTTC
TRBJ2-1,NA,TRBD2,16,TRBV3-1,CASSQVLAGDYNEQFF,TGTGCCAGCAGCCAAGTACTAGCGGGAGACTACAATGAGCAGTTCTTC
TRBJ2-1,many,NA,15,TRBV7-9,CASSLRQALRHEQFF,TGTGCCAGCAGCTTAAGGCAGGCCCTACGTCATGAGCAGTTCTTC
TRBJ2-3,few,NA,10,TRBV20-1,CSGNTDTQYF,TGCAGTGGTAACACAGATACGCAGTATTTT
TRBJ2-7,NA,NA,14,TRBV9,CASSVGDSFYEQYF,TGTGCCAGCAGCGTAGGGGACTCTTTCTACGAGCAGTACTTC
TRBJ2-7,NA,NA,15,TRBV4-3,CASSQAGNSGYEQYF,TGCGCCAGCAGCCAGGCCGGCAACAGCGGCTACGAGCAGTACTTC
TRBJ1-4,NA,NA,13,TRBV20-1,CSAYGASHEKLFF,TGCAGTGCTTATGGGGCCAGCCATGAAAAACTGTTTTTT
TRBJ2-1,few,TRBD2,14,TRBV24-1,CATSRAGGSDEQFF,TGTGCCACCAGTAGAGCGGGAGGGAGCGATGAGCAGTTCTTC
TRBJ2-1,few,TRBD2,17,TRBV6-1,CASRPTLAGTTYNEQFF,TGTGCCAGCAGACCAACTCTAGCGGGAACAACCTACAATGAGCAGTTCTTC
TRBJ2-1,few,NA,14,TRBV9,CASSVVPERDEQFF,TGTGCCAGCAGCGTAGTCCCAGAGCGTGATGAGCAGTTCTTC
TRBJ1-4,few,NA,16,TRBV5-5,CASSGVVGATNEKLFF,TGTGCCAGCAGCGGGGTTGTAGGGGCAACTAATGAAAAACTGTTTTTT
TRBJ2-1,many,TRBD2,16,TRBV5-1,CASSFSGGPINNEQFF,TGCGCCAGCAGCTTTAGCGGGGGGCCAATAAACAATGAGCAGTTCTTC
TRBJ2-5,NA,NA,15,TRBV28,CASSSDTAWGETQYF,TGTGCCAGCAGTTCGGATACGGCCTGGGGGGAGACCCAGTACTTC
TRBJ2-6,NA,NA,14,TRBV30,CAWGVGAGANVLTF,TGTGCCTGGGGGGTGGGAGCTGGGGCCAACGTCCTGACTTTC
TRBJ1-2,NA,TRBD1,14,TRBV5-1,CASSLGQGSNGYTF,TGCGCCAGCAGCTTGGGACAGGGATCGAATGGCTACACCTTC
TRBJ2-2,NA,NA,17,TRBV7-2,CASSPVMGSFWAGELFF,TGTGCCAGCAGCCCCGTAATGGGGTCCTTCTGGGCCGGGGAGCTGTTTTTT
TRBJ2-7,few,NA,15,TRBV4-3,CASSPRIAQDGEQYF,TGCGCCAGCAGCCCCCGGATAGCTCAAGATGGCGAGCAGTACTTC
TRBJ2-3,NA,TRBD2,19,TRBV10-1,CASSQGLAGAGPRTDTQYF,TGCGCCAGCTCGCAGGGACTAGCGGGAGCGGGGCCTCGCACAGATACGCAGTATTTT
TRBJ1-1,NA,TRBD1,15,TRBV29-1,CSVDGLDRVYTEAFF,TGCAGCGTGGACGGGTTGGACAGGGTCTACACTGAAGCTTTCTTT
TRBJ2-7,NA,NA,15,TRBV9,CASSVEPGSVYEQYF,TGTGCCAGCAGCGTAGAGCCCGGCAGTGTCTACGAGCAGTACTTC
TRBJ2-1,few,NA,15,TRBV15,CATSNQRSSYNEQFF,TGTGCCACCAGCAACCAGAGGAGCTCCTACAATGAGCAGTTCTTC
TRBJ1-4,many,TRBD1,16,TRBV25-1,CASIGTGTFSNEKLFF,TGTGCCAGCATCGGGACAGGGACATTCTCTAATGAAAAACTGTTTTTT
TRBJ2-2,NA,TRBD2,17,TRBV11-2,CASSYRLAGRNTGELFF,TGTGCCAGCAGCTATAGACTAGCGGGTCGGAACACCGGGGAGCTGTTTTTT
TRBJ2-7,few,TRBD2,14,TRBV25-1,CASSEQGGSYEQYF,TGTGCCAGCAGTGAACAGGGCGGGAGTTACGAGCAGTACTTC
TRBJ2-2,NA,NA,14,TRBV6-4,CASRVDRSTGELFF,TGTGCCAGCAGAGTAGACAGGAGCACCGGGGAGCTGTTTTTT
TRBJ1-5,NA,NA,12,TRBV6-2/TRBV6-3,CASSYSPASQHF,TGTGCCAGCAGTTACTCACCGGCGTCCCAGCATTTT
TRBJ1-2,few,NA,10,TRBV12-3/TRBV12-4,CATDSYGYTF,TGTGCCACAGACAGCTATGGCTACACCTTC
TRBJ2-1,few,NA,12,TRBV29-1,CSGRGARYEQFF,TGCAGCGGCAGGGGGGCACGCTATGAGCAGTTCTTC
TRBJ2-1,few,NA,13,TRBV20-1,CSALEGRRNEQFF,TGCAGTGCTCTGGAGGGTCGACGGAATGAGCAGTTCTTC
TRBJ2-1,NA,NA,17,TRBV18,CASSPPGTANSYNEQFF,TGTGCCAGCTCACCTCCCGGGACTGCCAACTCCTACAATGAGCAGTTCTTC
TRBJ2-4,NA,NA,15,TRBV6-1,CASSRQGRDKNIQYF,TGTGCCAGCAGTAGACAGGGGAGGGACAAAAACATTCAGTACTTC
TRBJ2-1,NA,NA,13,TRBV29-1,CSVEVVSYNEQFF,TGCAGCGTTGAGGTAGTCTCCTACAATGAGCAGTTCTTC
TRBJ2-3,NA,NA,12,TRBV15,CATSRDSDTQYF,TGTGCCACCAGCAGAGATTCAGATACGCAGTATTTT
TRBJ2-5,few,TRBD1,15,TRBV6-1,CASSSRDRGQETQYF,TGTGCCAGCAGCTCCAGGGACAGGGGGCAAGAGACCCAGTACTTC
TRBJ2-3,NA,TRBD2,15,TRBV9,CASSGGLATSDTQYF,TGTGCCAGCAGCGGGGGACTAGCGACGTCAGATACGCAGTATTTT
TRBJ2-7,many,NA,15,TRBV3-1,CASSQDLNPLFEQYF,TGTGCCAGCAGCCAAGATCTGAACCCTCTCTTCGAGCAGTACTTC